This entry lists 11 T cell receptor beta chains sequenced from one sample in a study of T cell repertoires in cytomegalovirus infection. Their antigens remain unidentified. TCRdb itself ran the reads through MiXCR, one entry per CDR3 protein. The data contain approximately 990,000 distinct CDR3 sequences, about a third of them singletons. This sample comprised cultured CD8+ T cells from PBMCs, obtained from culture after CMV antigen stimulation. These receptor sequences come from a human donor in good health (CMV status not recorded). Some clones in this sample may be carry-over from other donors' samples.

In this sample, this clonotype turned up a few times. The chain carries TRBV12-3 or TRBV12-4 and TRBJ1-2; possibly TRBD1 for D (6 bases). The CDR3 loop spans 13 amino acids. The ends were cut back, 4 bases at V and 3 bases at J, with 9 bases in the middle. CDR3 in amino acids: CASSSRQDYGYTF. Written as DNA, the CDR3 is TGTGCCAGCAGTTCCCGACAGGACTATGGCTACACCTTC.

This clonotype turned up a few times. The genes are TRBV19 and TRBJ2-1, with 11 bases fitting TRBD2. Looked up from germline, CDR1 is LNHDA and CDR2 is SQIVND (reference sequence). V lost 3 bases and J lost 5; bases outside the gene matches: 3. This CDR3 contains 15 residues. The DNA for the CDR3 is TGTGCCAGTAGTATTGGACTAGCGGGCCACAATGAGCAGTTCTTC. Its translation is CASSIGLAGHNEQFF.

The chain is built from TRBV7-3 and TRBJ1-2, with D unresolved. The CDR3 consists of 11 residues. Trimming took off 10 bases at V and 4 bases at J, with 10 bases between the two ends. CDR1 SGHTA and CDR2 FQGTGA come from the germline V gene. The CDR3 region is CATKEFYGYTF. In DNA, the CDR3 is TGTGCCACCAAAGAGTTCTATGGCTACACCTTC.

The chain carries TRBV19 and TRBJ2-3; 12 bases are a match to TRBD1. The germline V gene has CDR1 LNHDA and CDR2 SQIVND (reference sequence). The length of the CDR3 is 17 residues. Trimming removed 7 bases from V and 0 bases from J; junction bases left unmatched: 8. The CDR3 spells CASNDRDRGLSTDTQYF. As DNA, the CDR3 is TGTGCCAGTAATGACCGGGACAGGGGGCTCAGCACAGATACGCAGTATTTT.

V and J are TRBV7-6 and TRBJ1-3; D perhaps matches TRBD1 (5 bases). Germline CDR1 is SGHVS and CDR2 is FNYEAQ. CDR3 length: 13 residues. The CDR3 nucleotides read TGTGCGGGGGGTAGGGTCTCTGGAAACACCATATATTTT. This encodes CAGGRVSGNTIYF.

The rearrangement uses TRBV27 and TRBJ1-6; D is ambiguous. V was clipped by 3 bases and J by 8 bases, with 8 bases between them. CDR1 is MNHEY and CDR2 is SMNVEV in the germline V gene (reference sequence). The CDR3 has 13 amino acids. The CDR3: CASSFGEDSPLHF. In DNA, the CDR3 is TGTGCCAGCAGTTTTGGCGAAGATTCACCCCTCCACTTT.

The chain recombines TRBV7-6 with TRBJ2-1; 12 bases are a match to TRBD2. CDR1 is SGHVS, CDR2 FNYEAQ, per germline. Unmatched junction bases numbered 12, after V lost 6 bases and J lost 6 bases. CDR3 size: 17 residues. CDR3 coding DNA: TGTGCCAGCAGTTCCCGGACTAGCGGGACCGCTAGCAATGAGCAGTTCTTC. Protein sequence: CASSSRTSGTASNEQFF.

This clonotype was detected only a few times. This chain uses TRBV3-1 with TRBJ2-1; a weak D match, TRBD2 (5 bases). Looked up from germline, CDR1 is LGHDT and CDR2 is YNNKEL (reference sequence). Trimming stripped 0 bases from V and 4 bases from J, with 13 bases between. This CDR3 region has 16 residues. The CDR3 sequence: CASSQEEAARYNEQFF. CDR3 coding DNA: TGTGCCAGCAGCCAAGAGGAAGCGGCCAGGTACAATGAGCAGTTCTTC.

This clonotype was seen only a few times. The chain is built from TRBV27 and TRBJ2-5; D possibly corresponds to TRBD1 (5 bases). V was shortened by 0 bases and J by 6 bases, with 11 bases between the two germline ends. This CDR3 region has 14 residues. The V gene's germline CDR1 is MNHEY and CDR2 SMNVEV (reference sequence). The CDR3 loop is CASSLSGAKQTQYF. The CDR3 DNA follows: TGTGCCAGCAGTTTATCAGGGGCGAAGCAGACCCAGTACTTC.

This clonotype was observed at least ten times. The chain carries TRBV7-9 and TRBJ2-3, with 9 bases lining up with TRBD2. The junction had 7 bases not matched to a gene; V was cut back by 5 bases and J by 4 bases. The CDR3 consists of 15 residues. The germline CDR1 and CDR2 sequences are SEHNR and FQNEAQ (reference sequence). The DNA for the CDR3 is TGTGCCAGCAGCACGGGGACTAGCTTCCCAGATACGCAGTATTTT. This sequence encodes CASSTGTSFPDTQYF.

The V call is TRBV6-2 or TRBV6-3, the J call TRBJ1-1; D ambiguous. CDR1 and CDR2 from the germline V gene are MNHEY and SVGEGT. This CDR3 spans 13 amino acids. Trimming removed 5 bases at V and 7 bases at J, with 14 bases between. The CDR3 bases are TGTGCCAGCAGTCTGGTTCGGGCAGTTGAAGCTTTCTTT. It specifies CASSLVRAVEAFF.